Below are 31 T cell receptor beta chains sequenced from a single sample in a study of T-cell reconstitution after alpha-beta-depleted transplantation in children. Using unique molecular identifiers, the investigators prepared the TCRbeta library. In TCRdb, the PCR reads were re-called with MiXCR into one record per CDR3 protein. The table includes 500,000 or so distinct CDR3 sequences, more than 9.5% detected once. This specimen was PBMCs, mostly from graft donor cells, taken 180 days after TCRalphabeta/CD19-depleted stem cell transplant. The origin of the receptors is a female patient between 2 and 15 years old who had a stem cell transplant for aplastic anemia, so the T cells may come from the graft donor.

The CDR3 sequence is CASSRSGTSVAYEQYF. CDR3 coding DNA: TGTGCCAGCAGCCGTAGTGGGACTAGCGTTGCCTACGAGCAGTACTTC. The V gene is TRBV7-2, the J gene TRBJ2-7, with 10 positions matching TRBD2. Per germline, CDR1 SGHTA and CDR2 FQGNSA. The junction had 9 bases not matched to a gene; V was cut back by 5 bases and J by 2 bases. CDR3 size: 16 residues.

The V call is TRBV12-3 or TRBV12-4, the J call TRBJ1-2; a weak D match, TRBD1 (6 bases). CDR3 size: 17 residues. V lost 4 bases and J lost 3, with 21 bases in between. The CDR3 sequence: CASSSTSGPPGDYGYTF. The CDR3 DNA reads TGTGCCAGCAGTTCCACGTCCGGTCCCCCAGGGGACTATGGCTACACCTTC.

This clonotype occurred many times. This sequence joins TRBV4-1 and TRBJ2-5; 9 positions match TRBD2. V lost 0 bases, J lost 7 bases, and 9 bases stayed unmatched. CDR3 length equals 16 residues. Germline CDR1 reads MGHRA; CDR2 reads YSYEKL. CDR3 sequence reads: CASSQDMAGGPVTQYF. CDR3 sequence (DNA): TGCGCCAGCAGCCAAGATATGGCGGGAGGGCCGGTGACCCAGTACTTC.

This clonotype was seen ten or more times. The rearrangement joins TRBV5-6 to TRBJ2-1; D may match TRBD1 or TRBD2 (6 bases each). Germline CDR1 is SGHDT and CDR2 is YYEEEE. Trimming took off 5 bases at V and 0 bases at J, with 18 bases between the two ends. This CDR3 spans 17 amino acids. The DNA of the CDR3 is TGTGCCAGCAGATATGGAGGGACACGTAGCTCCTACAATGAGCAGTTCTTC. Translation gives CASRYGGTRSSYNEQFF.

Only a few counts were recorded for this clonotype. This chain uses TRBV12-3 or TRBV12-4 with TRBJ2-7, with D possibly being TRBD2 (6 bases). This CDR3 has 14 amino acids. V was shortened by 4 bases and J by 4 bases, with 14 bases between the two germline ends. CDR3 protein: CASSSTRGRYEQYV. Written as DNA, the CDR3 is TGTGCCAGCAGTTCCACCCGTGGGAGGTACGAGCAGTACGTC.

This clonotype was recorded a few times. The chain carries TRBV28 and TRBJ2-1, with 11 bases aligning to TRBD2. V trimming: 9 bases; J trimming: 3 bases; junction bases outside the gene matches: 4. In germline, CDR1 is MDHEN, CDR2 SYDVKM. The CDR3 covers 14 residues. CDR3: CASFSGRVYNEQFF. CDR3 DNA sequence: TGTGCCAGTTTTAGCGGGAGGGTCTACAATGAGCAGTTCTTC.

This clonotype was counted between two and nine times. This chain joins TRBV28 and TRBJ1-2, with D possibly being TRBD1 (5 bases). This CDR3 spans 14 amino acids. With 6 bases removed from V and 7 bases from J, the gap between germline ends came to 18 bases. CDR1 and CDR2 (germline): MDHEN, SYDVKM. The CDR3 DNA is TGTGCCAGCAGCTATACTGAAGTTAGGGGTGGCTACACCTTC. Its protein is CASSYTEVRGGYTF.

V is TRBV20-1 and J is TRBJ2-5, with D perhaps given as TRBD1 or TRBD2 (5 bases each). Germline-derived CDR1 and CDR2 are DFQATT and SNEGSKA (reference sequence). The CDR3 has 15 amino acids. The V end lost 0 bases, the J end lost 6 bases, and 17 bases lay between the germline ends. CDR3 sequence reads: CSAREARGPGKTQYF. The CDR3 DNA sequence: TGCAGTGCTAGAGAGGCAAGGGGACCGGGAAAGACCCAGTACTTC.

The chain is built from TRBV12-3 or TRBV12-4 and TRBJ2-1, with D possibly matching TRBD1 (7 bases). The CDR3 covers 16 residues. Trimming took off 6 bases at V and 2 bases at J, with 17 bases between the two ends. CDR3 in amino acids: CASRAWTGGTYNEQFF. CDR3 DNA sequence: TGTGCCAGCAGGGCGTGGACAGGAGGGACCTACAATGAGCAGTTCTTC.

The chain recombines TRBV6-2 or TRBV6-3 with TRBJ2-7; D is ambiguous. This CDR3 has 11 residues. Germline-derived CDR1 and CDR2 are MNHEY and SVGEGT. V lost 6 bases and J lost 7, with 10 bases in between. CDR3 coding DNA: TGTGCCAGCAGCTTAAGAGGAGAGCAGTACGTC. Protein: CASSLRGEQYV.

The chain uses TRBV7-2 and TRBJ2-3; possible D gene TRBD2, 6 bases. Germline assignment: CDR1 SGHTA and CDR2 FQGNSA. The CDR3 totals 14 residues. V was cut by 3 bases and J by 1 base, with 8 bases left in between. CDR3 residues: CASSFTSRTDTQYF. CDR3 DNA: TGTGCCAGCAGCTTTACTAGCCGCACAGATACGCAGTATTTT.

This clonotype was picked up a small number of times. The chain combines TRBV12-3 or TRBV12-4 with TRBJ2-1; D may be TRBD1 (6 bases). V was cut by 4 bases and J by 2 bases, with 15 bases left in between. CDR3 length: 16 amino acids. In nucleotides, the CDR3 is TGTGCCAGCAGTTCGGGCTGGGGGCTAACCTACAATGAGCAGTTCTTC. Amino acids: CASSSGWGLTYNEQFF.

This clonotype was observed a single time. The chain employs TRBV11-1 and TRBJ2-1; 14 positions agree with TRBD2. V was clipped by 4 bases and J by 1 base; unmatched bases: 9. The CDR3 runs to 19 residues. Germline CDR1 and CDR2: SGHAT and FQDESV (reference sequence). The CDR3 nucleotides read TGTGCCAGCAGCTCCGCGGGACTAGCGGGAGTAGCGTCCTACAATGAGCAGTTCTTC. Translation: CASSSAGLAGVASYNEQFF. The complete variable domain, with remaining parts taken from reference TRBV11-1 and TRBJ2-1, reads EAEVAQSPRYKITEKSQAVAFWCDPISGHATLYWYRQILGQGPELLVQFQDESVVDDSQLPKDRFSAERLKGVDSTLKIQPAELGDSAMYLCASSSAGLAGVASYNEQFFGPGTRLTVL.

This clonotype was found many times. This rearrangement joins TRBV5-1 to TRBJ2-1; D ambiguous. The CDR3 length is 13 residues. Germline V gene data show CDR1 as SGHRS and CDR2 as YFSETQ. Trimming removed 1 base from V and 4 bases from J, with 6 bases in between. The chain's CDR3 is CASSLTAYNEQFF. CDR3 in DNA: TGCGCCAGCAGCTTGACCGCTTACAATGAGCAGTTCTTC.

In its sample, this clonotype was seen a few times. The chain couples TRBV5-1 to TRBJ1-1; D gene unclear. The CDR3 covers 12 residues. The germline V gene encodes CDR1 SGHRS and CDR2 YFSETQ. The germline V and J ends were trimmed by 5 bases and 3 bases, with 8 bases remaining between them. Here the CDR3 reads CASRGPDTEAFF. The CDR3 coding sequence is TGCGCCAGCAGAGGGCCGGACACTGAAGCTTTCTTT.

Only a few counts were recorded for this clonotype. V gene TRBV10-3 combines with J gene TRBJ1-4; no clear D gene. The V and J ends lost 3 bases and 8 bases respectively, with 13 bases between them. CDR1 and CDR2 (germline): ENHRY, SYGVKD. The CDR3 extends over 14 amino acids. CDR3 DNA sequence: TGTGCCATCAGTGAAGCGCCAGGTCGGGAAAAACTGTTTTTT. As protein: CAISEAPGREKLFF.

J is TRBJ2-7 and V is TRBV20-1; tentatively, D is TRBD2 (5 bases). The CDR3 runs to 13 residues. Trimming removed 7 bases from V and 6 bases from J, with 19 bases in between. Germline values: CDR1 DFQATT, CDR2 SNEGSKA (reference sequence). The CDR3: CSVREFVGGEQYF. DNA for the CDR3: TGCAGTGTGAGGGAATTTGTTGGCGGCGAGCAGTACTTC.

This clonotype was observed a handful of times. The chain couples TRBV20-1 to TRBJ2-5; 9 bases are shared with TRBD1. Germline V lookup: CDR1 DFQATT, CDR2 SNEGSKA (reference sequence). The CDR3 consists of 13 residues. Germline trimming cut 4 bases from V and 2 bases from J; bases unmatched to any gene: 2. CDR3 protein: CSAIGQGQETQYF. The DNA for the CDR3 is TGCAGTGCTATCGGACAGGGGCAAGAGACCCAGTACTTC.

The J gene is TRBJ1-5, the V gene TRBV12-3 or TRBV12-4, with TRBD1 matching over 9 bases. The CDR3 is 15 amino acids. Trimming removed 4 bases from V and 3 bases from J; junction bases left unmatched: 4. CDR3 sequence (DNA): TGTGCCAGCAGTTCGACAGGGGGGGACAATCAGCCCCAGCATTTT. Translating gives CASSSTGGDNQPQHF.

This clonotype has just a few counts. V is TRBV5-6 and J is TRBJ2-7; D perhaps matches TRBD1 (6 bases). The CDR3 sequence is 16 residues long. The germline CDR1 and CDR2 sequences are SGHDT and YYEEEE. Trimming stripped 4 bases from V and 5 bases from J, with 22 bases between. The CDR3 spells CASSRWRWTEGNEQYF. CDR3 nucleotide sequence: TGTGCCAGCAGCCGTTGGAGATGGACAGAGGGGAACGAGCAGTACTTC.

This clonotype appeared many times. The chain carries TRBV20-1 and TRBJ2-5; TRBD2 matches 8 bases. The CDR3 consists of 14 residues. V was pared by 4 bases and J by 3 bases, with 7 bases of the junction left unmatched. The germline CDR1 and CDR2 sequences are DFQATT and SNEGSKA (reference sequence). CDR3 sequence (DNA): TGCAGTGCTACGGGACTAGGAACCAAAGAGACCCAGTACTTC. The encoded protein is CSATGLGTKETQYF.

CDR3 sequence reads: CSASDPDGAQHF. The CDR3, as DNA: TGCAGTGCTTCCGACCCCGACGGAGCCCAGCATTTT. The chain uses TRBV20-1 and TRBJ1-5; D ambiguous. This CDR3 is 12 amino acids long. Deletions cut 5 bases from V and 11 bases from J, with 16 bases between. From germline, CDR1 is DFQATT and CDR2 SNEGSKA (reference sequence).

In its sample, this clonotype was seen a few times. The CDR3 protein is CASSYQGAYEQYV. The CDR3 DNA sequence: TGTGCCAGCTCATACCAGGGAGCCTACGAGCAGTACGTC. This chain connects TRBV7-9 to TRBJ2-7; D assignment may be TRBD1 or TRBD2 (5 bases each). CDR1 is SEHNR and CDR2 is FQNEAQ in the germline V gene (reference sequence). The CDR3 consists of 13 residues. V lost 8 bases, J lost 2 bases, and 13 bases lay in between.

This clonotype was observed a handful of times. V is TRBV7-6 and J is TRBJ2-7, with a possible D match to TRBD2 (6 bases). V was pared by 2 bases and J by 5 bases, with 16 bases between. CDR1 and CDR2 from the germline V gene are SGHVS and FNYEAQ. CDR3 size: 15 residues. CDR3 in DNA: TGTGCCAGCAGCTTAAGGGGCGCGGGGATCGACGAGCAGTACTTC. Encoded protein: CASSLRGAGIDEQYF.

This chain uses TRBV9 with TRBJ2-3, with a weak D call TRBD2 (5 bases). This CDR3 comprises 14 residues. The V gene's germline CDR1 is SGDLS and CDR2 YYNGEE. The germline V and J ends were trimmed by 3 bases and 2 bases, with 10 bases remaining between them. The CDR3 DNA sequence: TGTGCCAGCAGCGAGACGGGGAACACAGATACGCAGTATTTT. Amino acids: CASSETGNTDTQYF.

The chain joins TRBV6-2 or TRBV6-3 to TRBJ2-1; weak D call: TRBD2 (5 bases). Germline V gene lookup returns CDR1 MNHEY and CDR2 SVGEGT. Trimming stripped 4 bases from V and 7 bases from J, with 14 bases between. The CDR3 consists of 14 residues. The CDR3 is CASSFWTYENEQFF. CDR3 DNA sequence: TGTGCCAGCAGTTTTTGGACTTACGAAAATGAGCAGTTCTTC.

This clonotype was observed a few times. The V call is TRBV3-1, the J call TRBJ1-1, with a possible D match to TRBD1 (5 bases). With 2 bases removed from V and 1 base from J, the gap between germline ends came to 14 bases. The length of the CDR3 is 16 residues. Germline CDR1 reads LGHDT; CDR2 reads YNNKEL (reference sequence). CDR3 nucleotide sequence: TGTGCCAGCAGCCAATTCCGGGACGCCCCGAACACTGAAGCTTTCTTT. As protein: CASSQFRDAPNTEAFF.

In this sample, this clonotype turned up a few times. This sequence joins TRBV6-1 and TRBJ1-5; no reliable D call. The CDR3 has 15 amino acids. Germline CDR1 is MNHNS and CDR2 is SASEGT. V gave up 6 bases and J gave up 0 bases, with 12 bases separating them. CDR3 loop: CASRPRYTSNQPQHF. In nucleotides, the CDR3 is TGTGCCAGCAGACCCAGGTATACTAGCAATCAGCCCCAGCATTTT.

This chain uses TRBV29-1 with TRBJ2-3; the D call may be TRBD1 or TRBD2 (5 bases each). The CDR3 runs to 15 residues. Germline V CDR1 and CDR2: SQVTM, ANQGSEA. V gave up 3 bases and J gave up 5 bases, with 18 bases separating them. The CDR3 here is CSVDLPGTERDTQYF. The CDR3, as DNA: TGCAGCGTTGATTTGCCTGGGACGGAGAGAGATACGCAGTATTTT.

This chain joins TRBV15 and TRBJ2-3; 7 nucleotides agree with TRBD1. The CDR3 has 12 amino acids. The V gene end was trimmed by 8 bases and the J gene end by 2 bases; junction bases not matched to a gene: 1. Germline assignment: CDR1 LNHNV and CDR2 YYDKDF (reference sequence). The CDR3 DNA reads TGTGCCACCGGGACAGACACAGATACGCAGTATTTT. Translated, it gives CATGTDTDTQYF. Complete variable domain (other parts from reference TRBV15 and TRBJ2-3): DAMVIQNPRYQVTQFGKPVTLSCSQTLNHNVMYWYQQKSSQAPKLLFHYYDKDFNNEADTPDNFQSRRPNTSFCFLDIRSPGLGDTAMYLCATGTDTDTQYFGPGTRLTVL.

Only a few counts were recorded for this clonotype. This chain uses TRBV7-2 with TRBJ1-3; no reliable D call. Germline V gene lookup returns CDR1 SGHTA and CDR2 FQGNSA. The V end lost 5 bases, the J end lost 2 bases, and 13 bases lay between the germline ends. The CDR3 contains 15 residues. The DNA for the CDR3 is TGTGCCAGCAGCCCCTCAGGCGGCCCTGGAAACACCATATATTTT. This encodes CASSPSGGPGNTIYF.